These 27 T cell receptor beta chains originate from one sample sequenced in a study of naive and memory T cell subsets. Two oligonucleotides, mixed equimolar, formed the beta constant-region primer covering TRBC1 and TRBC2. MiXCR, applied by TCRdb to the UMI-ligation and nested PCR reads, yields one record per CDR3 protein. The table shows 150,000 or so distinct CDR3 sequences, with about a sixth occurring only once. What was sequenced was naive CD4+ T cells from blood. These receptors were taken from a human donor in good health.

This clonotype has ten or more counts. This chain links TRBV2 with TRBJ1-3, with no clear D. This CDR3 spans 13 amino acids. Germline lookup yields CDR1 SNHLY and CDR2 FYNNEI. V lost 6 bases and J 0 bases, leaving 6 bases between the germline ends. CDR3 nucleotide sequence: TGTGCCAGCAGACGGGACTCTGGAAACACCATATATTTT. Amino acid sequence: CASRRDSGNTIYF.

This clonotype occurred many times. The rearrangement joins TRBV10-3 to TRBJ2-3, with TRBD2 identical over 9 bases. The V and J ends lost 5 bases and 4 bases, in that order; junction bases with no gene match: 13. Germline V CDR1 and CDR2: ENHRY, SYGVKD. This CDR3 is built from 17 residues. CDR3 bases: TGTGCCATCAGTCTTTCGGGCGGGAGGGCCGAGGCAGATACGCAGTATTTT. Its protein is CAISLSGGRAEADTQYF.

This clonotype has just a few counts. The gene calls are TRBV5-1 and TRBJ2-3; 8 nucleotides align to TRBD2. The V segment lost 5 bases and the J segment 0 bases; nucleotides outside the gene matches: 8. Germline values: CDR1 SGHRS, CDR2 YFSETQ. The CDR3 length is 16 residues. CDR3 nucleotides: TGCGCCAGCAGTCGGATAGCGGGGACTAGCACAGATACGCAGTATTTT. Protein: CASSRIAGTSTDTQYF. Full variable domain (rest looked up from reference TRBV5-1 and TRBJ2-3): KAGVTQTPRYLIKTRGQQVTLSCSPISGHRSVSWYQQTPGQGLQFLFEYFSETQRNKGNFPGRFSGRQFSNSRSEMNVSTLELGDSALYLCASSRIAGTSTDTQYFGPGTRLTVL.

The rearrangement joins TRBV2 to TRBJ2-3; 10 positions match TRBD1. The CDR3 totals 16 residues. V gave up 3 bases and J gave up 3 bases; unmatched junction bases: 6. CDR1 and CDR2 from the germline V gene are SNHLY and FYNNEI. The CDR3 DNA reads TGTGCCAGCAGTGAGACAGGGGGCGTGAGGACAGATACGCAGTATTTT. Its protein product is CASSETGGVRTDTQYF.

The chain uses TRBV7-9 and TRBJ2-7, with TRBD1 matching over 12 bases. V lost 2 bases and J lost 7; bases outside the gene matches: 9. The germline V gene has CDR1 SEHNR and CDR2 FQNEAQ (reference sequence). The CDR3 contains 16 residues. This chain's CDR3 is CASSLSGTGGRLEQYF. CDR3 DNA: TGTGCCAGCAGCTTAAGTGGGACAGGGGGCCGCCTGGAGCAGTACTTC.

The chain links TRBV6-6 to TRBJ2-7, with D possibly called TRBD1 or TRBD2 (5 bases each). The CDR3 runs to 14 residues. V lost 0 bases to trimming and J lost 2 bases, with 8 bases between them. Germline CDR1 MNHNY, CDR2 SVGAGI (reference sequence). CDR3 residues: CASSYSGVPYEQYF. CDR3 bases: TGTGCCAGCAGTTACTCGGGGGTCCCCTACGAGCAGTACTTC.

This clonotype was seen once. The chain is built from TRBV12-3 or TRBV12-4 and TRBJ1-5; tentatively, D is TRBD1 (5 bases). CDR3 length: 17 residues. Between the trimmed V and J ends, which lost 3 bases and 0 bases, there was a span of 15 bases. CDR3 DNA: TGTGCCAGCAGTTTTGAACAGGTCGCTTATAGCAATCAGCCCCAGCATTTT. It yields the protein CASSFEQVAYSNQPQHF.

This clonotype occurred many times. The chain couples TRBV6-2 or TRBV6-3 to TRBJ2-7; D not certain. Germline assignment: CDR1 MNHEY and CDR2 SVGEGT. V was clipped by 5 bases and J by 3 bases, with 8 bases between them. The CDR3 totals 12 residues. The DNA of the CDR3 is TGTGCCAGCAGTGGGTCTAACTACGAGCAGTACTTC. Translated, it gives CASSGSNYEQYF.

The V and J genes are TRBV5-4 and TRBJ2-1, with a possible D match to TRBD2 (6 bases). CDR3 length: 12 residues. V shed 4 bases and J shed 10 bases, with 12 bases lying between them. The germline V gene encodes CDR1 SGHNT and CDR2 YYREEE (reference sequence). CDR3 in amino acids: CASSRMTREQFF. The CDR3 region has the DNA TGTGCCAGCAGCAGGATGACTAGGGAGCAGTTCTTC.

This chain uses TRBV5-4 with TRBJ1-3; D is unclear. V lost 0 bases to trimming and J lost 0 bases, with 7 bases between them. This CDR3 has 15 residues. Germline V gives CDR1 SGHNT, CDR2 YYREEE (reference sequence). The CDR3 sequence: CASSLEQSSGNTIYF. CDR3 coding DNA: TGTGCCAGCAGCTTGGAGCAGAGCTCTGGAAACACCATATATTTT. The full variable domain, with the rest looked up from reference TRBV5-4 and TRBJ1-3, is ETGVTQSPTHLIKTRGQQVTLRCSSQSGHNTVSWYQQALGQGPQFIFQYYREEENGRGNFPPRFSGLQFPNYSSELNVNALELDDSALYLCASSLEQSSGNTIYFGEGSWLTVV.

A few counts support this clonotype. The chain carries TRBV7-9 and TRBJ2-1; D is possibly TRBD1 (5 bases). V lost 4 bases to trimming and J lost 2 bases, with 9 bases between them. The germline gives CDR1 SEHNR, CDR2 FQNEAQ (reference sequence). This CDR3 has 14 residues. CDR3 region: CASSSQGTYNEQFF. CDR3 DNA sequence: TGTGCCAGCAGCTCCCAGGGAACCTACAATGAGCAGTTCTTC.

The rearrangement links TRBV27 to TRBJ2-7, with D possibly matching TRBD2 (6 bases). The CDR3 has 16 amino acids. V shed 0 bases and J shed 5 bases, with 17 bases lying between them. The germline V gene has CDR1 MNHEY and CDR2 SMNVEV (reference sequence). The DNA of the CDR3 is TGTGCCAGCAGTTTATCCATGCGGGAAGGACGCCACGAGCAGTACTTC. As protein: CASSLSMREGRHEQYF.

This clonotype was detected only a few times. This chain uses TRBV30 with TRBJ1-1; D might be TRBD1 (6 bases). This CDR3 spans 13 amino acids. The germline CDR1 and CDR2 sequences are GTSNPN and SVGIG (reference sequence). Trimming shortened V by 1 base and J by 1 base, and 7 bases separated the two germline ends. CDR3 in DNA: TGTGCCTGGAGTGGGGACAAGAACACTGAAGCTTTCTTT. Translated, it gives CAWSGDKNTEAFF.

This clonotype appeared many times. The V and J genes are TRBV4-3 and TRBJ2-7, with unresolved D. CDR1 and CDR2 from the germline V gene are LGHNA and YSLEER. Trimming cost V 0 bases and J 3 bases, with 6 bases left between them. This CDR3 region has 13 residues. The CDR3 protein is CASSQEYYYEQYF. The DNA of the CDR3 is TGCGCCAGCAGCCAAGAGTACTACTACGAGCAGTACTTC.

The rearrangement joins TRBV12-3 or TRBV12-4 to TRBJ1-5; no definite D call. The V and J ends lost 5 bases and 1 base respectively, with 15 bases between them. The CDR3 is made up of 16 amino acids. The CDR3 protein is CASSPSPGESNQPQHF. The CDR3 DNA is TGTGCCAGCAGTCCCTCACCCGGGGAGAGCAATCAGCCCCAGCATTTT.

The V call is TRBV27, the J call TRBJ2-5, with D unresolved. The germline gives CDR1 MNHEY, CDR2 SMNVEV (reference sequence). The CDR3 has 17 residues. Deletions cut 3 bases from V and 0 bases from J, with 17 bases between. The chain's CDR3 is CASSFIGMLGYQETQYF. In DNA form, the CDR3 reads TGTGCCAGCAGTTTCATTGGGATGCTGGGGTACCAAGAGACCCAGTACTTC.

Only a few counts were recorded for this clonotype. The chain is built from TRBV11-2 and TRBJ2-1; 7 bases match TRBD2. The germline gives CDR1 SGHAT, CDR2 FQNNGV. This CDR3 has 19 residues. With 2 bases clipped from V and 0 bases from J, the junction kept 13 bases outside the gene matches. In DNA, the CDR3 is TGTGCCAGCAGCTTATCCCGGCGGGAGCGGATGAGCTCCTACAATGAGCAGTTCTTC. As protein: CASSLSRRERMSSYNEQFF.

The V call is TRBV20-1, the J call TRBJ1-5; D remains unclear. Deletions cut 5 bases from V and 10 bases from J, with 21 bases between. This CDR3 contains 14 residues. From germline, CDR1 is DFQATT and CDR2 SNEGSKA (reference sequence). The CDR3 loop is CSAVEAAFMGPQHF. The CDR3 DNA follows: TGCAGTGCTGTAGAAGCAGCCTTCATGGGACCCCAGCATTTT.

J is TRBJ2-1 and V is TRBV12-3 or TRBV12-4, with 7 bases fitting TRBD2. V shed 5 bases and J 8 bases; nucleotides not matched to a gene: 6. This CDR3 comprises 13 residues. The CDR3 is CASSGQRGDEQFF. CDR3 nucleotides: TGTGCCAGCAGTGGCCAGCGGGGCGATGAGCAGTTCTTC.

CDR3 sequence: CSVEMGSYEQYF. The CDR3 nucleotides read TGCAGCGTTGAGATGGGCTCCTACGAGCAGTACTTC. The chain recombines TRBV29-1 with TRBJ2-7; D remains ambiguous. The germline CDR1 and CDR2 sequences are SQVTM and ANQGSEA. Trimming stripped 3 bases from V and 0 bases from J, with 6 bases between. The CDR3 has 12 residues.

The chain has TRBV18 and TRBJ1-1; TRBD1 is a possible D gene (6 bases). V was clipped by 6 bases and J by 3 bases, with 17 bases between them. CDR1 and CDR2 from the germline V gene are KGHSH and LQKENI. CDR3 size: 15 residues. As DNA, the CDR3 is TGTGCCAGCTCTCTCGGACAGTTCAGGGACACTGAAGCTTTCTTT. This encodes CASSLGQFRDTEAFF.

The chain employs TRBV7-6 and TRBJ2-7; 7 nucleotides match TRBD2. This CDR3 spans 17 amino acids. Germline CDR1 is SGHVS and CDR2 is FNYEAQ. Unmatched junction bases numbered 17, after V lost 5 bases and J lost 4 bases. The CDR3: CASSPTPTSSGTYEQYF. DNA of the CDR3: TGTGCCAGCAGCCCTACCCCGACTAGCTCGGGAACGTACGAGCAGTACTTC.

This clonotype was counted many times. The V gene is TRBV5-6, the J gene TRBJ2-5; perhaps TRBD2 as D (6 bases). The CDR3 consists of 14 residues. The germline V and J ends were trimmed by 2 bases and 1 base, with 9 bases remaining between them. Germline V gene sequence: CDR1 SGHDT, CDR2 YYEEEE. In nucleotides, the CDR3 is TGTGCCAGCAGCTTAGGACTACTCCAAGAGACCCAGTACTTC. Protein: CASSLGLLQETQYF.

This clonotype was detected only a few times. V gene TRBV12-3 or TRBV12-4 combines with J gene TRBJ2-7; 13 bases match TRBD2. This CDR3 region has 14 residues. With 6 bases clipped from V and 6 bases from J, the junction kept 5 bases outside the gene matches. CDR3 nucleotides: TGTGCCAGCAGCCCGACTAGCGGGAGGTTCGAGCAGTACTTC. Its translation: CASSPTSGRFEQYF.

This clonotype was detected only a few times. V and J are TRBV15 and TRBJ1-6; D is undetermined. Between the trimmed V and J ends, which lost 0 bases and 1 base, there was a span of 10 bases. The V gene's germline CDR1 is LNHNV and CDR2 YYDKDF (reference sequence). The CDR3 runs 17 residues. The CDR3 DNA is TGTGCCACCAGCAGAGATGGAAGGGAGTCCTATAATTCACCCCTCCACTTT. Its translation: CATSRDGRESYNSPLHF.

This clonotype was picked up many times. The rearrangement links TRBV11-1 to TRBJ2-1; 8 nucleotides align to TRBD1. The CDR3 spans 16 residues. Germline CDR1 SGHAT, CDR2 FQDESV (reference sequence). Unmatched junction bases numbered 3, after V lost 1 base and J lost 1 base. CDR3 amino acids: CASSLGDRGSYNEQFF. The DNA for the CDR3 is TGTGCCAGCAGCTTAGGAGACAGGGGTTCCTACAATGAGCAGTTCTTC.

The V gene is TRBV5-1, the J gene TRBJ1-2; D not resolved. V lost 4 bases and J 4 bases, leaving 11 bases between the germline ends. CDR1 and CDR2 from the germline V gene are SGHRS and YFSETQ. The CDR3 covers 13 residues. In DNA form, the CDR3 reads TGCGCCAGCAGCGTGGAGAGTACCTATGGCTACACCTTC. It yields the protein CASSVESTYGYTF.